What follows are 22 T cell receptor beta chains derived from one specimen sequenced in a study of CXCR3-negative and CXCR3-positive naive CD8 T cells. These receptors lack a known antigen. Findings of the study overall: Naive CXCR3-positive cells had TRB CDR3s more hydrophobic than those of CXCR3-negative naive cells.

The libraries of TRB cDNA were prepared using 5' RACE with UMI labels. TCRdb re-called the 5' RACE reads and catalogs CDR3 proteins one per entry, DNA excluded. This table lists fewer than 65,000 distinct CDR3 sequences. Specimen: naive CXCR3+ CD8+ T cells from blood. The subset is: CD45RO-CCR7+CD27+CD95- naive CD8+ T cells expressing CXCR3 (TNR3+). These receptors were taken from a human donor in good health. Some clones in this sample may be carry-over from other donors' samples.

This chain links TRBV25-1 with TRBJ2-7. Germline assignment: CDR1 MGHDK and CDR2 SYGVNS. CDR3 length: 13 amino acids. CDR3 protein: CASGSDTTYEQYF.

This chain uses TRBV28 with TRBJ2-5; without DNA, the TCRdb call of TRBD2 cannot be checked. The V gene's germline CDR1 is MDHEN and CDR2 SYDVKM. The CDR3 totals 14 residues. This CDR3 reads CASSLTSGSETQYF.

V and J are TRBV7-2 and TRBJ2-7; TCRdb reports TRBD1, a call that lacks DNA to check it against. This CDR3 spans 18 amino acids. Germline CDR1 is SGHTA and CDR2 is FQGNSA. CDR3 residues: CASSSHRDRGIEFYEQYF.

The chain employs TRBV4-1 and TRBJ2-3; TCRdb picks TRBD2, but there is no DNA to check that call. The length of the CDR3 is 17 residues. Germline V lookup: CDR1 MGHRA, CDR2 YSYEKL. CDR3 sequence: CASSQLLAGGQTDTQYF.

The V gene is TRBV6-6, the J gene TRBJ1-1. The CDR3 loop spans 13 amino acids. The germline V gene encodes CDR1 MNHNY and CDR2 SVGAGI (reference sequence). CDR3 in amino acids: CASTNIGNTEAFF.

The CDR3: CSVEELVYQETQYF. The chain joins TRBV29-1 to TRBJ2-5. The CDR3 covers 14 residues. Germline V gene data show CDR1 as SQVTM and CDR2 as ANQGSEA.

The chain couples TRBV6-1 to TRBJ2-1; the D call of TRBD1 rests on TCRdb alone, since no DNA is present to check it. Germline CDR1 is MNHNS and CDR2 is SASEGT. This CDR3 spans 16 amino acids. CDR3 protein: CASSVLAGTGENEQFF.

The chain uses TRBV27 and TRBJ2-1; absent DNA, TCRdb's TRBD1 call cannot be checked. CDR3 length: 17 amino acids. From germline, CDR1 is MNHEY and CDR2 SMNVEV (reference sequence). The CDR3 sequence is CASSPQQTGGGWDEQFF.

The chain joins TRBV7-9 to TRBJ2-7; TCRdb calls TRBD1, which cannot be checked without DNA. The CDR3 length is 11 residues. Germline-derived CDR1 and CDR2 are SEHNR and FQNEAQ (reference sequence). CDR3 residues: CASSEDNLGYF.

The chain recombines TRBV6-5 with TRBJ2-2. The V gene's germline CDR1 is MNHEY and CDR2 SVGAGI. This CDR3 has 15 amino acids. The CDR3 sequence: CASSYSRAATGELFF.

This CDR3 is CSARDIEGGRNQPQHF. The rearrangement uses TRBV20-1 and TRBJ1-5; TCRdb selects TRBD1, and the lack of DNA leaves this call unchecked. This CDR3 is built from 16 residues. CDR1 and CDR2 (germline): DFQATT, SNEGSKA (reference sequence).

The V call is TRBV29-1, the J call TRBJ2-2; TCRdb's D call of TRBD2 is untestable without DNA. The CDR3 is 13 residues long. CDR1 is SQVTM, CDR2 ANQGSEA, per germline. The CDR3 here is CSGRASNTGELFF.

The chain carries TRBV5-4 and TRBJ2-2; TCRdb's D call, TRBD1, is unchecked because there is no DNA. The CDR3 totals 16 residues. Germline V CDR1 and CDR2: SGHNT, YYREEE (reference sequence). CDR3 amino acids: CASSEGHNVRRQELFF. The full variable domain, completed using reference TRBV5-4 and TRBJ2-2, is ETGVTQSPTHLIKTRGQQVTLRCSSQSGHNTVSWYQQALGQGPQFIFQYYREEENGRGNFPPRFSGLQFPNYSSELNVNALELDDSALYLCASSEGHNVRRQELFFGEGSRLTVL.

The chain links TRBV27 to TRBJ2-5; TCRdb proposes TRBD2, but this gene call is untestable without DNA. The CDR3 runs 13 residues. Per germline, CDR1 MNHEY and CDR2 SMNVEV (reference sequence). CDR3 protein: CASSYGTGWTQYF.

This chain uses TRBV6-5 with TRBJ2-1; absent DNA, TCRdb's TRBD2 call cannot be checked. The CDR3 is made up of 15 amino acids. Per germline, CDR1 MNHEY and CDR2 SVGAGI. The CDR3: CASSYSLALGNEQFF.

The CDR3 sequence is CASSIGAGGGDEQFF. This chain connects TRBV19 to TRBJ2-1; the D call from TCRdb, TRBD1, cannot be confirmed without DNA. The CDR3 runs to 15 residues. The germline V gene encodes CDR1 LNHDA and CDR2 SQIVND (reference sequence).

The CDR3 reads CASSLGTGGAYEQYF. V and J are TRBV7-2 and TRBJ2-7; the TRBD1 assignment by TCRdb is unverifiable without DNA. The CDR3 contains 15 residues. Germline loops: CDR1 SGHTA, CDR2 FQGNSA. The entire variable domain, with the rest obtained from reference TRBV7-2 and TRBJ2-7, is as follows: GAGVSQSPSNKVTEKGKDVELRCDPISGHTALYWYRQSLGQGLEFLIYFQGNSAPDKSGLPSDRFSAERTGGSVSTLTIQRTQQEDSAVYLCASSLGTGGAYEQYFGPGTRLTVT.

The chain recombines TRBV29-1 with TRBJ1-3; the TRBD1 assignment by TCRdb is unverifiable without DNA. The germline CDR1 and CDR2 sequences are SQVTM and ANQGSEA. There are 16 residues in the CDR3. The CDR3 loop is CSVEDPEQGLGNTIYF.

The CDR3 reads CASSLNEGPYYGYTF. The J gene is TRBJ1-2, the V gene TRBV7-6. CDR1 and CDR2 from the germline V gene are SGHVS and FNYEAQ. This CDR3 spans 15 amino acids.

The chain's CDR3 is CSARVEGSAYNEQFF. The chain couples TRBV20-1 to TRBJ2-1; as DNA is missing, the TRBD1 call by TCRdb cannot be tested. This CDR3 is 15 amino acids long. In germline, CDR1 is DFQATT, CDR2 SNEGSKA (reference sequence).

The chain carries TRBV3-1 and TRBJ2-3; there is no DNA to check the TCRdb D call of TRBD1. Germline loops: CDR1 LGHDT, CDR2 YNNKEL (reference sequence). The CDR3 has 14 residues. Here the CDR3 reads CASSPGQGRDTQYF.

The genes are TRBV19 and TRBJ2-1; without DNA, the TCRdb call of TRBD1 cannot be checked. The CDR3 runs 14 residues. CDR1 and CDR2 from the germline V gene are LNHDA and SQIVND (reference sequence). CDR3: CASSIDPAGTEQFF. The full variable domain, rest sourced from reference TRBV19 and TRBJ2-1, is DGGITQSPKYLFRKEGQNVTLSCEQNLNHDAMYWYRQDPGQGLRLIYYSQIVNDFQKGDIAEGYSVSREKKESFPLTVTSAQKNPTAFYLCASSIDPAGTEQFFGPGTRLTVL.